The 10 T cell receptor beta chains given below trace back to one sample, sequenced in a study of beta chain features in type 1 diabetes. Expressed TCRB transcripts were sequenced, since all the RNA that had been isolated was reverse transcribed. Data came from immunoSEQ multiplex PCR; TCRdb stores just in-frame clones and leaves some out. The data show a few hundred thousand clones, around 13% seen once. The source material was naive CD4+ T cells from blood. Receptors originate from a man between 25 and 39 years old in good health.

This chain joins TRBV29-1 and TRBJ1-2; TRBD1 is a possible D gene (5 bases). The CDR3 consists of 13 residues. Trimming left V 4 bases short and J 0 bases short, with 9 bases between. CDR1 SQVTM and CDR2 ANQGSEA come from the germline V gene. The CDR3 sequence is CSVGPGPNYGYTF. CDR3 nucleotides: TGCAGCGTTGGACCGGGGCCTAACTATGGCTACACCTTC.

V gene TRBV30 combines with J gene TRBJ1-2, with 7 bases lining up with TRBD1. The length of the CDR3 is 15 residues. Per the germline V gene, CDR1 is GTSNPN and CDR2 is SVGIG (reference sequence). The V gene end was trimmed by 2 bases and the J gene end by 4 bases; junction bases not matched to a gene: 10. In nucleotides, the CDR3 is TGTGCCTGGAGTCGGACAGGCCAAACTTCCTATGGCTACACCTTC. Translating it yields CAWSRTGQTSYGYTF.

The table lists this clone with a few counts. The rearrangement uses TRBV5-4 and TRBJ2-1; D unclear. The length of the CDR3 is 15 residues. V was shortened by 0 bases and J by 3 bases, with 10 bases between the two germline ends. In germline, CDR1 is SGHNT, CDR2 YYREEE (reference sequence). For the CDR3, the DNA is TGTGCCAGCAGCTTGGCATCCTTCGGCTACAATGAGCAGTTCTTC. This encodes CASSLASFGYNEQFF.

This clone came up a few times. The chain employs TRBV5-1 and TRBJ2-3; no clear D. V shed 0 bases and J shed 6 bases, with 8 bases lying between them. CDR1 and CDR2 from the germline V gene are SGHRS and YFSETQ. The CDR3 covers 13 residues. DNA for the CDR3: TGCGCCAGCAGCTTGGTTCCTGCCGATACGCAGTATTTT. Translated, it gives CASSLVPADTQYF.

The chain has TRBV2 and TRBJ2-5; D gene ambiguous. The CDR3 has 10 amino acids. Trimming shortened V by 6 bases and J by 7 bases, and 6 bases separated the two germline ends. From germline, CDR1 is SNHLY and CDR2 FYNNEI. The CDR3 reads CASRLVTQYF. The DNA of the CDR3 is TGTGCCAGCAGGCTAGTGACCCAGTACTTC.

This clone was counted a few times. V is TRBV7-2 and J is TRBJ1-6, with 8 bases fitting TRBD1. The J segment lost 7 bases and the V segment lost 1 base, leaving 3 bases of the junction unmatched. This CDR3 has 15 amino acids. Germline lookup yields CDR1 SGHTA and CDR2 FQGNSA. The chain's CDR3 is CASSLDRGSNSPLHF. In DNA, the CDR3 is TGTGCCAGCAGCTTAGACAGGGGGTCGAATTCACCCCTCCACTTT.

This clone was counted a few times. The chain carries TRBV9 and TRBJ2-4; tentative D call: TRBD2 (6 bases). The V end lost 0 bases, the J end lost 0 bases, and 16 bases lay between the germline ends. The germline V gene has CDR1 SGDLS and CDR2 YYNGEE. The CDR3 length is 18 residues. In nucleotides, the CDR3 is TGTGCCAGCAGCGTAGCCTCTGGCGGGAATATAGCCAAAAACATTCAGTACTTC. It encodes CASSVASGGNIAKNIQYF.

The chain links TRBV14 to TRBJ2-7; unclear D gene. V lost 0 bases, J lost 5 bases, and 8 bases lay in between. The CDR3 extends over 13 amino acids. Germline values: CDR1 SGHDN, CDR2 FVKESK. CDR3 DNA: TGTGCCAGCAGCCAAGACTCTCTCCACGAGCAGTACGTC. Its translation: CASSQDSLHEQYV.

The V gene is TRBV19, the J gene TRBJ1-1, with 8 bases matching TRBD1. CDR1 and CDR2 (germline): LNHDA, SQIVND (reference sequence). V lost 5 bases, J lost 1 base, and 3 bases stayed unmatched. The CDR3 is made up of 14 amino acids. The CDR3 DNA reads as TGTGCCAGTAGTTGGACAGGGCCGAACACTGAAGCTTTCTTT. Protein product: CASSWTGPNTEAFF.

In this sample, this clone turned up a few times. This chain uses TRBV18 with TRBJ2-7, with D maybe TRBD1 (6 bases). This CDR3 contains 15 residues. Germline-derived CDR1 and CDR2 are KGHSH and LQKENI. The V end was cut by 5 bases, the J end by 3 bases, with 17 bases between. The CDR3 here is CASSTTTGTFYEQYV. The CDR3 DNA sequence: TGTGCCAGCTCAACCACGACAGGAACCTTCTACGAGCAGTACGTC.